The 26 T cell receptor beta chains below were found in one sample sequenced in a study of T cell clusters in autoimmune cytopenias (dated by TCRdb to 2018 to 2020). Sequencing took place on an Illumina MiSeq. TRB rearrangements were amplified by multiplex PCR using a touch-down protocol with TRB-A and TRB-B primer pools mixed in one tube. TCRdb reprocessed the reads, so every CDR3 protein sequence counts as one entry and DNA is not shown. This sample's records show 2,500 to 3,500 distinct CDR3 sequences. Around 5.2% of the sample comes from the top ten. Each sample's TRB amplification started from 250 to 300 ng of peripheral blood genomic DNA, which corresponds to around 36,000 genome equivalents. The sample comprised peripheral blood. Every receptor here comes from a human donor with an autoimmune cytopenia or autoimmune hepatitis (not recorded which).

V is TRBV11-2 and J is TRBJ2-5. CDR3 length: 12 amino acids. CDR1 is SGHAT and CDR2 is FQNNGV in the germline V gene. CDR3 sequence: CASSLDSETQYF. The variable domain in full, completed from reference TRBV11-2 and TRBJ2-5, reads EAGVAQSPRYKIIEKRQSVAFWCNPISGHATLYWYQQILGQGPKLLIQFQNNGVVDDSQLPKDRFSAERLKGVDSTLKIQPAKLEDSAVYLCASSLDSETQYFGPGTRLLVL.

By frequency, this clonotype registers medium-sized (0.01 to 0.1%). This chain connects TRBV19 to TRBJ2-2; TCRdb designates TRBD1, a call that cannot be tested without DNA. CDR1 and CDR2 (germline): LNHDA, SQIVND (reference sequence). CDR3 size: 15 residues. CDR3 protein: CASTPTWGAGGELFF.

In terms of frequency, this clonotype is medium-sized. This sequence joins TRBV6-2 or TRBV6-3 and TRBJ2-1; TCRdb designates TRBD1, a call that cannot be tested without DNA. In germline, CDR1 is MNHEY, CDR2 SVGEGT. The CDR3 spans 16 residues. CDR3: CASSYQDRVGLNEQFF.

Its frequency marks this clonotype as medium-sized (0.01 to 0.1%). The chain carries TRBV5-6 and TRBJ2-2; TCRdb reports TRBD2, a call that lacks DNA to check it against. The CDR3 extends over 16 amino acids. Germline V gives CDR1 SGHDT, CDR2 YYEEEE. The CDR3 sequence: CASSTGLAAATGELFF.

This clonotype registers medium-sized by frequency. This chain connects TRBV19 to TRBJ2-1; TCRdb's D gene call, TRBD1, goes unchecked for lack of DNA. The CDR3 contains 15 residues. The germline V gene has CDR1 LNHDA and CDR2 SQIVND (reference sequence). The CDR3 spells CASSGGGVPFNEQFF.

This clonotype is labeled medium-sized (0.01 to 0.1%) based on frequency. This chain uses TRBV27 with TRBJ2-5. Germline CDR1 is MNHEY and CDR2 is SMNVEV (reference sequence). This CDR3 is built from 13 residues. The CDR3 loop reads CASRPRGPETQYF.

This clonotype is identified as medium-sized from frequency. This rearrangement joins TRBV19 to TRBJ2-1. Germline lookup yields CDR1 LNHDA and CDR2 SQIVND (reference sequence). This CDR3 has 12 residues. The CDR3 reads CASSNGYNEQFF.

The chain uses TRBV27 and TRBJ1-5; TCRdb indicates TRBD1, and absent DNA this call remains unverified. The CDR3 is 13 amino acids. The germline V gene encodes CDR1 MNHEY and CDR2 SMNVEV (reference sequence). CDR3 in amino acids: CASSPRGSQPQHF.

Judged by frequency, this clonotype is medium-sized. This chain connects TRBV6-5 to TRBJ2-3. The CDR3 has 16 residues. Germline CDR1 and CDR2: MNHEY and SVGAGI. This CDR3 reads CASSEGNSPSTDTQYF.

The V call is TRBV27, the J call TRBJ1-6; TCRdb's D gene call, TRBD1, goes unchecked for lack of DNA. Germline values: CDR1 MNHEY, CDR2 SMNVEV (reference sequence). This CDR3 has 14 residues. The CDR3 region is CASSPGRYNSPLHF.

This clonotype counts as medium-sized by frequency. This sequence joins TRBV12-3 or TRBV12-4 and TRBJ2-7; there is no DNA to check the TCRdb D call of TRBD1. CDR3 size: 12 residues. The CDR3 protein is CASTETGNEQYF.

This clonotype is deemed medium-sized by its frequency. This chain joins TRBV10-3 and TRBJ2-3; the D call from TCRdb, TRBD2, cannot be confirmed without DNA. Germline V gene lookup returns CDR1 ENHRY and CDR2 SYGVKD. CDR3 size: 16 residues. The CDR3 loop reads CAISSIAGGLTDTQYF.

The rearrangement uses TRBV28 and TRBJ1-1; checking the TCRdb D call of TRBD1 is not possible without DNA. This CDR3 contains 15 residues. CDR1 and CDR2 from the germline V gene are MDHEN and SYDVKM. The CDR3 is CASSGGWDSYYEAFF.

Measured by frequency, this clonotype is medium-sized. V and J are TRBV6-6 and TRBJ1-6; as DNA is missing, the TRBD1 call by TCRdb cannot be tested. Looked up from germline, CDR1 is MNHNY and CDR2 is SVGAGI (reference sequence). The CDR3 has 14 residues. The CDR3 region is CASSFGTDNSPLHF.

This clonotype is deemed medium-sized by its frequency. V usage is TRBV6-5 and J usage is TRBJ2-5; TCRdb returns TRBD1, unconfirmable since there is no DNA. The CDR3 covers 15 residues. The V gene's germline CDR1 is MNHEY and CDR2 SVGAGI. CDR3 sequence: CASTPGRIKQETQYF.

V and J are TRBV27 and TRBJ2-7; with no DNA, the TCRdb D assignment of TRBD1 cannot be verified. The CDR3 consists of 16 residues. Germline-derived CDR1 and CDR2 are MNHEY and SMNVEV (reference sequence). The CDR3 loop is CASSARTGTASYEQYF.

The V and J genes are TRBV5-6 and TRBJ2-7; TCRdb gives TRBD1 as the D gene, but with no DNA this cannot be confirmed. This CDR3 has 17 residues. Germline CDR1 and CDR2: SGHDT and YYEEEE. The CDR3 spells CASSLWAGGNPTYEQYF.

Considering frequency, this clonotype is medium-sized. Here the CDR3 reads CASSAGGELFF. The chain employs TRBV5-6 and TRBJ2-2. There are 11 residues in the CDR3. Germline lookup yields CDR1 SGHDT and CDR2 YYEEEE.

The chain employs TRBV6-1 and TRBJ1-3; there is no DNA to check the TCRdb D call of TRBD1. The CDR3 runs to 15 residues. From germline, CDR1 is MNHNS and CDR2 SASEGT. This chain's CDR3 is CASRRQGAAGNTIYF.

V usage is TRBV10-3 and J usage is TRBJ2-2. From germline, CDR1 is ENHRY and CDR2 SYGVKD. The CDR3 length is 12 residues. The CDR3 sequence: CAIKGNTGELFF.

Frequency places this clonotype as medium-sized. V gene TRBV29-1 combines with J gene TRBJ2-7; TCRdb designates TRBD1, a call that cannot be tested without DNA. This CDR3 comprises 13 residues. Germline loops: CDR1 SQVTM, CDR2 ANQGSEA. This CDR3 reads CSVEVTGRYEQYF.

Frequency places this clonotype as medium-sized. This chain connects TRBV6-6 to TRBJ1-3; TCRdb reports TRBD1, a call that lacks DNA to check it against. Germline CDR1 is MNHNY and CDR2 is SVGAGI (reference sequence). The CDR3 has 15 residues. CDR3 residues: CASSYSTGAGNTIYF.

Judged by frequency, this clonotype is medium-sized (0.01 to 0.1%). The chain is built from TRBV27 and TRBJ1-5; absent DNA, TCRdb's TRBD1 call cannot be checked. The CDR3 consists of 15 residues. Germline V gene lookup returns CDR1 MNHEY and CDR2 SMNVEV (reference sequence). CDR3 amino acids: CASSDRGGSNQPQHF.

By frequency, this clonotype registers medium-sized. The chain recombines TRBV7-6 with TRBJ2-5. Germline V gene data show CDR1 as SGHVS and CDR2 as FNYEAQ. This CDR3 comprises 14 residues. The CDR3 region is CASSLGSVEETQYF.

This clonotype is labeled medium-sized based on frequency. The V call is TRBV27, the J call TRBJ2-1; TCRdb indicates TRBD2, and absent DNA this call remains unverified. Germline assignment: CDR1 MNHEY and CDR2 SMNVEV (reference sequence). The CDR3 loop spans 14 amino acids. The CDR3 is CASSQEGPYNEQFF.

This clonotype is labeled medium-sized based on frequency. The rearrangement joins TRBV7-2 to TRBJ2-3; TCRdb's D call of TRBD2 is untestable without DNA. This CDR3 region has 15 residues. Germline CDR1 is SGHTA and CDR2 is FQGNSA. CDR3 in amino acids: CASSLLAGGADTQYF.